The 3 T cell receptor beta chains listed next were all sequenced from one sample in a study of CD8 T cells in Susac syndrome. Random hexamers were used to reverse transcribe roughly 0.45 to 1 ug of RNA. TCRdb used MiXCR to reprocess the immunoSEQ multiplex PCR reads, holding one entry per CDR3 protein. The sample has 230,000 or so distinct CDR3 sequences; roughly 96% are singletons. Input material: CD4+ T cells from PBMCs. The origin of the receptors is a human donor with multiple sclerosis.

The chain is built from TRBV29-1 and TRBJ2-7, with a possible D match to TRBD2 (5 bases). Trimming removed 6 bases at V and 2 bases at J, with 17 bases between. The CDR3 covers 14 residues. From germline, CDR1 is SQVTM and CDR2 ANQGSEA. CDR3 loop: CSVLQAVNPYEQYF. The CDR3 DNA reads TGCAGCGTCCTACAAGCGGTGAACCCCTACGAGCAGTACTTC.

V and J are TRBV18 and TRBJ2-1; D unclear. The CDR3 spans 15 residues. Trimming pared 3 bases from V and 8 bases from J, leaving 17 bases between. Per germline, CDR1 KGHSH and CDR2 LQKENI. The CDR3 loop reads CASSPGLESGHEQFF. CDR3 coding DNA: TGTGCCAGCTCACCCGGGCTCGAAAGTGGGCATGAGCAGTTCTTC.

V gene TRBV7-9 combines with J gene TRBJ1-1, with D hard to call. The CDR3 is 11 residues long. V was cut by 6 bases and J by 2 bases, with 4 bases left in between. Germline lookup yields CDR1 SEHNR and CDR2 FQNEAQ (reference sequence). Here the CDR3 DNA reads TGTGCCAGCAGTATAAACACTGAAGCTTTCTTT. It translates to CASSINTEAFF.